The 31 T cell receptor beta chains presented below share a single source sample, sequenced in a study of CD8 T cells in Susac syndrome. Random hexamers served to reverse transcribe about 0.45 to 1 ug RNA. Each CDR3 protein is one row after TCRdb ran MiXCR on the immunoSEQ multiplex PCR reads. This sample carries some 120,000 distinct CDR3 sequences, around 94% of them seen once, and the ten largest clones take less than 0.15%. What was sequenced was CD4+ T cells from PBMCs. Receptors originate from a human donor with multiple sclerosis.

CDR3 nucleotide sequence: TGCGCCAGCAGCCAAGTAGGGCTGCCGGGTGAAAAACTGTTTTTT. It is translated as CASSQVGLPGEKLFF. The rearrangement links TRBV4-1 to TRBJ1-4; D is unresolved. The CDR3 extends over 15 amino acids. Between the trimmed V and J ends, which lost 1 base and 7 bases, there was a span of 13 bases. Germline CDR1 reads MGHRA; CDR2 reads YSYEKL.

The gene calls are TRBV6-5 and TRBJ1-2; tentatively, D is TRBD1 (6 bases). Trimming stripped 2 bases from V and 4 bases from J, with 11 bases between. The CDR3 is made up of 14 amino acids. CDR1 is MNHEY, CDR2 SVGAGI, per germline. The CDR3 sequence is CASSYVGQSYGYTF. CDR3 nucleotides: TGTGCCAGCAGTTACGTAGGACAGAGCTATGGCTACACCTTC.

The chain uses TRBV6-5 and TRBJ2-2, with 16 bases lining up with TRBD2. CDR1 is MNHEY and CDR2 is SVGAGI in the germline V gene. CDR3 length equals 19 residues. With 4 bases clipped from V and 1 base from J, the junction kept 6 bases outside the gene matches. The CDR3 DNA is TGTGCCAGCAGTTCTCCGGGACTAGCGGGAGGGGGGAACACCGGGGAGCTGTTTTTT. It translates to CASSSPGLAGGGNTGELFF.

The chain is built from TRBV30 and TRBJ2-7; D may be TRBD2 (5 bases). Germline values: CDR1 GTSNPN, CDR2 SVGIG (reference sequence). The CDR3 runs 13 residues. Trimming left V 3 bases short and J 7 bases short, with 16 bases between. The CDR3 nucleotides are TGTGCCTGGAGCCGGCAGCAGCGCGGGGAGCAGTACTTC. Amino acids: CAWSRQQRGEQYF.

This rearrangement joins TRBV23-1 to TRBJ1-4; TRBD1 might be the D (5 bases). TRBV23-1 is noted as an ORF with a role that remains uncertain. This CDR3 is built from 14 residues. Trimming shortened V by 3 bases and J by 6 bases, and 11 bases separated the two germline ends. In DNA, the CDR3 is TGCGCCAGCAGTCATAAGGGGAAGGATGAAAAACTGTTTTTT. It codes for CASSHKGKDEKLFF.

The chain combines TRBV10-3 with TRBJ1-5, with TRBD1 identical over 7 bases. Germline V gene data show CDR1 as ENHRY and CDR2 as SYGVKD. The CDR3 sequence is 15 residues long. With V trimmed by 6 bases and J by 0 bases, 5 bases remained unmatched. The CDR3 protein is CAIRTDRDSNQPQHF. The CDR3, as DNA: TGTGCCATCAGAACTGACAGGGATAGCAATCAGCCCCAGCATTTT.

The rearrangement links TRBV12-2 to TRBJ1-6; the table's D call TRBD1 went unverified against the DNA. TRBV12-2 is a listed pseudogene. The CDR3 extends over 15 amino acids. The chain's CDR3 is CASRAGGGWDSPLHF. CDR3 sequence (DNA): TGTGCAAGTCGCGCAGGAGGGGGCTGGGATTCACCCCTCCACTTT.

In this sample, this clonotype turned up once. The chain has TRBV5-1 and TRBJ2-7, with D possibly TRBD2 on 7 matching bases. This CDR3 region has 15 residues. Germline V gives CDR1 SGHRS, CDR2 YFSETQ. V was pared by 4 bases and J by 6 bases, with 20 bases between. The CDR3 spells CASSVGAGVSGEQYF. CDR3 DNA: TGCGCCAGCAGCGTGGGGGCGGGAGTTTCCGGCGAGCAGTACTTC. Full variable domain (outside the CDR3, taken from reference TRBV5-1 and TRBJ2-7): KAGVTQTPRYLIKTRGQQVTLSCSPISGHRSVSWYQQTPGQGLQFLFEYFSETQRNKGNFPGRFSGRQFSNSRSEMNVSTLELGDSALYLCASSVGAGVSGEQYFGPGTRLTVT.

As DNA, the CDR3 is TGCAGTGCGGCGACAGGGGGCACTGAAGCTTTCTTT. The encoded protein is CSAATGGTEAFF. This chain joins TRBV20-1 and TRBJ1-1, with 9 bases lining up with TRBD1. This CDR3 has 12 amino acids. From germline, CDR1 is DFQATT and CDR2 SNEGSKA (reference sequence). J gave up 4 bases and V 6 bases, and 3 bases lay outside the gene matches.

This chain joins TRBV18 and TRBJ1-2; perhaps TRBD1 as D (5 bases). V was clipped by 3 bases and J by 8 bases, with 7 bases between them. The CDR3 runs 11 residues. Germline assignment: CDR1 KGHSH and CDR2 LQKENI. The CDR3 loop is CASSPGDGYTF. The CDR3 DNA follows: TGTGCCAGCTCACCGGGGGACGGCTACACCTTC.

The genes are TRBV6-6 and TRBJ1-2, with D maybe TRBD1 (6 bases). The CDR3 spans 15 residues. Looked up from germline, CDR1 is MNHNY and CDR2 is SVGAGI (reference sequence). V was trimmed by 0 bases and J by 8 bases, leaving 16 bases between them. Written as DNA, the CDR3 is TGTGCCAGCAGTTACTCGACAGGAGTGGGAAGGGGCTACACCTTC. The encoded protein is CASSYSTGVGRGYTF.

The V gene is TRBV18, the J gene TRBJ2-1; D might be TRBD1 or TRBD2, each matching 7 bases. Trimming removed 0 bases from V and 2 bases from J, with 29 bases in between. CDR1 and CDR2 from the germline V gene are KGHSH and LQKENI. The CDR3 is made up of 22 amino acids. The CDR3 sequence: CASSPPVWEGAPFLVTYNEQFF. DNA for the CDR3: TGTGCCAGCTCACCACCGGTATGGGAGGGGGCCCCTTTCCTCGTTACCTACAATGAGCAGTTCTTC.

This clonotype showed up just a few times. The J gene is TRBJ2-4, the V gene TRBV5-4; no clear D. Germline CDR1 reads SGHNT; CDR2 reads YYREEE (reference sequence). This CDR3 has 15 residues. Deletions cut 2 bases from V and 5 bases from J, with 14 bases between. CDR3 loop: CASSFRAVPENIQYF. The CDR3 DNA sequence: TGTGCCAGCAGCTTCCGGGCCGTTCCCGAAAACATTCAGTACTTC.

The chain employs TRBV4-3 and TRBJ2-5; 7 bases fit TRBD1. The CDR3 has 19 amino acids. After removal of 0 bases from V and 5 bases from J, the junction contained 18 bases not matched to a gene. CDR1 is LGHNA and CDR2 is YSLEER in the germline V gene. CDR3 in amino acids: CASSQDPRPGGKGSETQYF. The CDR3 bases are TGCGCCAGCAGCCAAGATCCGCGTCCAGGGGGAAAAGGCTCCGAGACCCAGTACTTC.

This sequence joins TRBV29-1 and TRBJ1-3; weak D call: TRBD1 (5 bases). The CDR3 is 17 residues long. Germline loops: CDR1 SQVTM, CDR2 ANQGSEA. Trimming left V 0 bases short and J 5 bases short, with 20 bases between. CDR3 DNA sequence: TGCAGCGTTGAAGATGGGGGGACTCATCTTAGGAGAAACACCATATATTTT. It is translated as CSVEDGGTHLRRNTIYF.

In this sample, this clonotype turned up a few times. A read error may produce the germline difference seen at one junction end. The chain combines TRBV5-1 with TRBJ2-2; tentatively, D is TRBD2 (6 bases). Germline V gene lookup returns CDR1 SGHRS and CDR2 YFSETQ. This CDR3 is 15 amino acids long. CDR3 protein: CASSLAGTNTGELFF. DNA of the CDR3: TGTGCCAGTAGTCTGGCGGGAACGAACACCGGGGAGCTGTTTTTT.

V and J are TRBV18 and TRBJ1-1; D uncertain. This CDR3 has 14 residues. V gave up 1 base and J gave up 3 bases, with 9 bases separating them. In germline, CDR1 is KGHSH, CDR2 LQKENI. The CDR3 DNA reads TGTGCCAGCTCACCACAGGGTGGACACACTGAAGCTTTCTTT. Its protein is CASSPQGGHTEAFF. The full variable domain, rest sourced from reference TRBV18 and TRBJ1-1, is NAGVMQNPRHLVRRRGQEARLRCSPMKGHSHVYWYRQLPEEGLKFMVYLQKENIIDESGMPKERFSAEFPKEGPSILRIQQVVRGDSAAYFCASSPQGGHTEAFFGQGTRLTVV.

V usage is TRBV7-3 and J usage is TRBJ1-3, with a weak D call TRBD1 (5 bases). Trimming pared 5 bases from V and 2 bases from J, leaving 13 bases between. The CDR3 totals 15 residues. Germline V gives CDR1 SGHTA, CDR2 FQGTGA. The CDR3 bases are TGTGCCAGCAGCCCCCAGGGCTGGGCTGGAAACACCATATATTTT. It specifies CASSPQGWAGNTIYF.

This chain joins TRBV18 and TRBJ1-2, with 9 bases aligning to TRBD1. After removal of 5 bases from V and 1 base from J, the junction contained 11 bases not matched to a gene. The V gene's germline CDR1 is KGHSH and CDR2 LQKENI. The length of the CDR3 is 17 residues. The CDR3 bases are TGTGCCAGCTCAACTCGACAGGGGGAAACGATTAACTATGGCTACACCTTC. Protein product: CASSTRQGETINYGYTF. Looking up the rest from reference TRBV18 and TRBJ1-2 gives the full variable domain: NAGVMQNPRHLVRRRGQEARLRCSPMKGHSHVYWYRQLPEEGLKFMVYLQKENIIDESGMPKERFSAEFPKEGPSILRIQQVVRGDSAAYFCASSTRQGETINYGYTFGSGTRLTVV.

V usage is TRBV7-2 and J usage is TRBJ1-2; a weak D match, TRBD1 (5 bases). There are 13 residues in the CDR3. Germline CDR1 SGHTA, CDR2 FQGNSA. V dropped 7 bases and J dropped 8 bases, with 17 bases sitting between them. The CDR3 loop is CASTSPDSRGYTF. CDR3 bases: TGTGCCAGCACCTCTCCCGACAGTCGGGGCTACACCTTC.

J is TRBJ2-4 and V is TRBV12-3 or TRBV12-4; maybe TRBD2 (6 bases). The CDR3 runs 16 residues. V lost 5 bases and J 2 bases, leaving 16 bases between the germline ends. The CDR3 is CASSLLGGRSKNIQYF. CDR3 sequence (DNA): TGTGCCAGCAGTCTCCTGGGGGGAAGGTCCAAAAACATTCAGTACTTC.

The chain joins TRBV29-1 to TRBJ1-4; 9 nucleotides align to TRBD1. Losses at the gene ends were 5 bases for V and 3 bases for J; bases not matched to a gene: 7. Germline V lookup: CDR1 SQVTM, CDR2 ANQGSEA. The CDR3 covers 15 residues. The chain's CDR3 is CSVRLQGAANEKLFF. The CDR3 bases are TGCAGCGTTCGACTACAGGGGGCCGCTAATGAAAAACTGTTTTTT.

The chain couples TRBV5-1 to TRBJ2-2; either TRBD1 or TRBD2 may supply D (5 bases each). This CDR3 is 12 amino acids long. Germline CDR1 reads SGHRS; CDR2 reads YFSETQ. Deletions cut 3 bases from V and 7 bases from J, with 7 bases between. CDR3 amino acids: CASSWDGGELFF. CDR3 DNA sequence: TGCGCCAGCAGCTGGGACGGCGGGGAGCTGTTTTTT.

This clonotype came up once. The chain employs TRBV29-1 and TRBJ2-4, with TRBD1 identical over 12 bases. The junction had 14 bases not matched to a gene; V was cut back by 3 bases and J by 8 bases. CDR1 is SQVTM and CDR2 is ANQGSEA in the germline V gene. The CDR3 sequence is 17 residues long. The chain's CDR3 is CSVEKGQGARMGDIQYF. DNA for the CDR3: TGCAGCGTTGAGAAGGGACAGGGGGCCAGGATGGGTGACATTCAGTACTTC.

CDR3: CASEAGADTQYF. CDR3 coding DNA: TGTGCCAGCGAGGCGGGGGCAGATACGCAGTATTTT. The chain recombines TRBV7-2 with TRBJ2-3, with 7 bases lining up with TRBD2. Germline V CDR1 and CDR2: SGHTA, FQGNSA. V lost 8 bases and J lost 4; bases outside the gene matches: 3. The CDR3 covers 12 residues. The complete variable domain, with remaining parts taken from reference TRBV7-2 and TRBJ2-3, reads GAGVSQSPSNKVTEKGKDVELRCDPISGHTALYWYRQSLGQGLEFLIYFQGNSAPDKSGLPSDRFSAERTGGSVSTLTIQRTQQEDSAVYLCASEAGADTQYFGPGTRLTVL.

The chain is built from TRBV4-1 and TRBJ1-2, with 8 nucleotides matching TRBD1. CDR3 length equals 15 residues. V shed 1 base and J 5 bases; nucleotides not matched to a gene: 6. Per the germline V gene, CDR1 is MGHRA and CDR2 is YSYEKL. CDR3 DNA: TGCGCCAGCAGCCAAGCAGGGGGCGCTGGATATGGCTACACCTTC. Its protein is CASSQAGGAGYGYTF.

The chain employs TRBV12-3 or TRBV12-4 and TRBJ1-2; 9 bases match TRBD1. This CDR3 spans 14 amino acids. V gave up 5 bases and J gave up 8 bases; unmatched junction bases: 9. For the CDR3, the DNA is TGTGCCAGCAGTGCGTACAGGGGGCGTTTGGGCTACACCTTC. This sequence encodes CASSAYRGRLGYTF.

The chain carries TRBV7-2 and TRBJ2-2; 8 bases are shared with TRBD1. Germline V gives CDR1 SGHTA, CDR2 FQGNSA. V dropped 5 bases and J dropped 5; count of bases not matched to a gene: 7. This CDR3 has 15 amino acids. The CDR3: CASSRGQGRTGELFF. CDR3 DNA sequence: TGTGCCAGCAGCCGCGGACAGGGAAGGACCGGGGAGCTGTTTTTT.

The genes are TRBV7-2 and TRBJ1-5; D gene unclear. Germline V lookup: CDR1 SGHTA, CDR2 FQGNSA. This CDR3 is built from 13 residues. V shed 0 bases and J shed 3 bases, with 3 bases lying between them. CDR3 protein: CASSLAFNQPQHF. CDR3 DNA: TGTGCCAGCAGCTTAGCGTTCAATCAGCCCCAGCATTTT.

The rearrangement links TRBV24-1 to TRBJ2-2; no definite D call. V was cut by 9 bases and J by 5 bases, with 6 bases left in between. CDR3 length equals 11 residues. The germline gives CDR1 KGHDR, CDR2 SFDVKD. In DNA form, the CDR3 reads TGTGCCACCCACAGAACCGGGGAGCTGTTTTTT. Encoded protein: CATHRTGELFF.

J is TRBJ2-3 and V is TRBV4-2; D assignment may be TRBD1 or TRBD2 (5 bases each). This CDR3 region has 15 residues. V shed 4 bases and J shed 3 bases, with 14 bases lying between them. Germline CDR1 and CDR2: LGHNA and YNFKEQ. The CDR3 DNA sequence: TGTGCCAGCAGCCCCGGGACGGGGAGTACAGATACGCAGTATTTT. It specifies CASSPGTGSTDTQYF.